This entry lists 4 T cell receptor beta chains sequenced from one sample in a study of blood T cell dynamics during melanoma immunotherapy. Generated by immunoSEQ multiplex PCR, the TCRdb table keeps only in-frame clones and is missing some. The repertoire holds 10,000 to 13,000 clones, 80% to 85% seen once, with more than 15% in the top ten. This sample's time point: week 3, after first cycle of checkpoint inhibitor. The sample in question was blood, obtained from a patient treated with checkpoint blockade. The receptor source for this set is a human donor with melanoma.

This clone was detected only once. The chain carries TRBV9 and TRBJ2-7; D is perhaps TRBD1 or TRBD2 (5 bases each). V lost 3 bases and J lost 4, with 8 bases in between. The CDR3 length is 12 residues. The V gene's germline CDR1 is SGDLS and CDR2 YYNGEE. The CDR3 DNA reads as TGTGCCAGCAGCGCGGGACGATACGAGCAGTACTTC. Protein sequence: CASSAGRYEQYF.

J is TRBJ2-5 and V is TRBV5-8; 12 bases line up with TRBD2. The CDR3 runs to 15 residues. Losses at the gene ends were 4 bases for V and 4 bases for J; bases not matched to a gene: 5. Germline CDR1 reads SGHTS; CDR2 reads YDEGEE. CDR3 protein: CASSPGLAGSETQYF. The DNA for the CDR3 is TGTGCCAGCAGCCCTGGACTAGCGGGGTCAGAGACCCAGTACTTC.

This chain uses TRBV11-3 with TRBJ2-1; no clear D gene. Deletions cut 5 bases from V and 7 bases from J, with 21 bases between. Germline CDR1 and CDR2: SGHNT and YENEEA. CDR3 size: 16 residues. CDR3 sequence (DNA): TGTGCCAGCAGCCGAGGCACCACAGACCGTGCGAATGAGCAGTTCTTC. This gives the protein CASSRGTTDRANEQFF.

The V and J genes are TRBV9 and TRBJ2-1, with 9 bases aligning to TRBD1. Trimming at V came to 0 bases and at J to 7 bases, leaving 5 bases not matched to a gene. The CDR3 contains 15 residues. Germline V gives CDR1 SGDLS, CDR2 YYNGEE. The CDR3 nucleotides read TGTGCCAGCAGCGTAGCTACTGGGACAGGGAATGAGCAGTTCTTC. It yields the protein CASSVATGTGNEQFF.